Listed here are 32 T cell receptor beta chains from one sample, sequenced in a study of cytomegalovirus exposure and HLA in healthy donors. Researchers ran the PCR with 60 Vbeta and 13 Jbeta primers. The method was immunoSEQ multiplex PCR; TCRdb's version includes in-frame clones alone and lacks a portion of them. The table has about 190,000 clones, 65% to 90% seen once. The sample was PBMCs. These receptors came from a woman aged 25-40 years in good health and CMV-seronegative.

The V call is TRBV4-1, the J call TRBJ1-2; 7 nucleotides match TRBD1. CDR1 and CDR2 from the germline V gene are MGHRA and YSYEKL. The CDR3 consists of 15 residues. The trim removed 0 bases at V and 4 bases at J, leaving 5 bases unmatched. CDR3 amino acids: CASSQETGSFYGYTF. The CDR3, as DNA: TGCGCCAGCAGCCAAGAGACAGGGAGCTTCTATGGCTACACCTTC.

The chain couples TRBV4-1 to TRBJ1-1, with 7 bases that match TRBD1. Trimming removed 3 bases from V and 7 bases from J; junction bases left unmatched: 11. CDR3 length: 15 amino acids. CDR1 MGHRA and CDR2 YSYEKL come from the germline V gene. CDR3 DNA: TGCGCCAGCAGCCAGGATGCCGCACAGGGGTTTGAAGCTTTCTTT. Translating gives CASSQDAAQGFEAFF.

This clone was seen just once. The rearrangement links TRBV6-5 to TRBJ2-7; 9 nucleotides line up with TRBD1. There are 13 residues in the CDR3. Germline CDR1 MNHEY, CDR2 SVGAGI. The V and J ends lost 5 bases and 6 bases, in that order; junction bases with no gene match: 5. The CDR3 protein is CASSRDREAEQYF. The DNA for the CDR3 is TGTGCCAGCAGTCGGGACAGGGAGGCCGAGCAGTACTTC.

This chain links TRBV2 with TRBJ2-5, with D tentatively TRBD1 (6 bases). The V gene's germline CDR1 is SNHLY and CDR2 FYNNEI. V was pared by 5 bases and J by 5 bases, with 18 bases between. The CDR3 has 15 residues. The DNA for the CDR3 is TGTGCCAGCAGTTCATCCGGGACAACGGAGGAGACCCAGTACTTC. It encodes CASSSSGTTEETQYF.

The chain links TRBV10-3 to TRBJ2-1; the match to TRBD2 covers 13 bases. Germline CDR1 reads ENHRY; CDR2 reads SYGVKD. Trimming took 8 bases from V and 6 from J; bases not matched to a gene: 4. This CDR3 is 14 amino acids long. The CDR3 is CAIGLAGEGNEQFF. DNA for the CDR3: TGTGCCATCGGACTAGCGGGAGAGGGCAATGAGCAGTTCTTC.

The V gene is TRBV5-4, the J gene TRBJ2-1; D gene ambiguous. CDR3 length: 12 amino acids. The V and J ends lost 4 bases and 5 bases respectively, with 7 bases between them. Germline CDR1 reads SGHNT; CDR2 reads YYREEE (reference sequence). This chain's CDR3 is CASSPVDNEQFF. In nucleotides, the CDR3 is TGTGCCAGCAGCCCAGTGGACAATGAGCAGTTCTTC.

The V gene is TRBV29-1, the J gene TRBJ2-3; D uncertain. The V gene's germline CDR1 is SQVTM and CDR2 ANQGSEA. Trimming shortened V by 7 bases and J by 0 bases, and 8 bases separated the two germline ends. The CDR3 has 12 residues. The CDR3, as DNA: TGCAGCGGTGCGGCTAGCACAGATACGCAGTATTTT. Encoded protein: CSGAASTDTQYF.

This chain joins TRBV15 and TRBJ2-7; 13 bases match TRBD2. There are 15 residues in the CDR3. Germline-derived CDR1 and CDR2 are LNHNV and YYDKDF (reference sequence). V lost 3 bases, J lost 3 bases, and 2 bases stayed unmatched. The CDR3 reads CATSRGTSGNYEQYF. CDR3 in DNA: TGTGCCACCAGCAGGGGGACTAGCGGGAACTACGAGCAGTACTTC.

The V and J genes are TRBV27 and TRBJ2-7, with 7 bases fitting TRBD1. V shed 6 bases, J shed 3 bases, and the junction held 11 bases outside the gene matches. Germline V gene sequence: CDR1 MNHEY, CDR2 SMNVEV (reference sequence). CDR3 length: 15 amino acids. In DNA, the CDR3 is TGTGCCAGCAGCCGCGCCGGACAGGTCGTCTACGAGCAGTACTTC. This encodes CASSRAGQVVYEQYF.

The CDR3 DNA is TGTGCCATCAGTGCTACAGGGGGGACCTACGAGCAGTACTTC. As protein: CAISATGGTYEQYF. The V gene is TRBV10-3, the J gene TRBJ2-7; 8 bases are shared with TRBD1. CDR3 length equals 14 residues. V shed 4 bases and J 2 bases; nucleotides not matched to a gene: 4. CDR1 ENHRY and CDR2 SYGVKD come from the germline V gene.

This clone has just a few counts. The chain couples TRBV28 to TRBJ1-1; 9 positions match TRBD1. V dropped 6 bases and J dropped 5; count of bases not matched to a gene: 10. There are 15 residues in the CDR3. Germline CDR1 reads MDHEN; CDR2 reads SYDVKM. This chain's CDR3 is CASSTAGTGRTEAFF. The CDR3 DNA is TGTGCCAGCAGCACAGCCGGGACAGGGAGGACTGAAGCTTTCTTT.

The rearrangement uses TRBV5-8 and TRBJ2-3; 9 nucleotides align to TRBD2. This CDR3 region has 14 residues. J gave up 5 bases and V 0 bases, and 1 base lay outside the gene matches. In germline, CDR1 is SGHTS, CDR2 YDEGEE. The DNA of the CDR3 is TGTGCCAGCAGCTTGGTAGCGGGAGTAGATACGCAGTATTTT. Protein sequence: CASSLVAGVDTQYF.

The gene calls are TRBV28 and TRBJ2-2; 10 nucleotides agree with TRBD2. V shed 3 bases, J shed 5 bases, and the junction held 3 bases outside the gene matches. Per germline, CDR1 MDHEN and CDR2 SYDVKM. The CDR3 is 15 residues long. This CDR3 is CASSFRLAGTGELFF. For the CDR3, the DNA is TGTGCCAGCAGTTTCCGACTAGCGGGTACCGGGGAGCTGTTTTTT.

The chain carries TRBV9 and TRBJ2-5; 10 bases are shared with TRBD2. Looked up from germline, CDR1 is SGDLS and CDR2 is YYNGEE. Trimming at V came to 4 bases and at J to 5 bases, leaving 8 bases not matched to a gene. This CDR3 spans 15 amino acids. The CDR3 loop reads CASSPYSGRMETQYF. CDR3 DNA: TGTGCCAGCAGCCCCTATAGCGGGAGGATGGAGACCCAGTACTTC.

The chain couples TRBV6-5 to TRBJ1-2; 11 bases agree with TRBD1. The germline V gene has CDR1 MNHEY and CDR2 SVGAGI. With 8 bases clipped from V and 12 bases from J, the junction kept 14 bases outside the gene matches. This CDR3 region has 14 residues. The CDR3 region has the DNA TGTGCCAGCTACAAGGACAGGGGGCTAGGGGGCCACACCTTC. Encoded protein: CASYKDRGLGGHTF.

This clone appeared a few times. This chain joins TRBV7-9 and TRBJ2-2; D uncertain. CDR1 SEHNR and CDR2 FQNEAQ come from the germline V gene (reference sequence). The CDR3 contains 14 residues. Trimming took 4 bases from V and 2 from J, leaving 8 bases between them. The CDR3 sequence is CASSSHYNTGELFF. The CDR3 DNA reads as TGTGCCAGCAGCTCCCACTACAACACCGGGGAGCTGTTTTTT.

The J gene is TRBJ2-5, the V gene TRBV5-1; a possible D gene is TRBD2 (5 bases). The germline V gene has CDR1 SGHRS and CDR2 YFSETQ. This CDR3 is 14 amino acids long. Trimming took 4 bases from V and 2 from J, leaving 12 bases between them. The CDR3 nucleotides read TGCGCCAGCAGCAGTACTAGTGAACAAGAGACCCAGTACTTC. It encodes CASSSTSEQETQYF.

The chain has TRBV19 and TRBJ2-2; TRBD2 is a possible D gene (5 bases). The V end lost 3 bases, the J end lost 1 base, and 12 bases lay between the germline ends. The CDR3 length is 16 residues. Per the germline V gene, CDR1 is LNHDA and CDR2 is SQIVND (reference sequence). CDR3 DNA: TGTGCCAGTAGTATGGGTAGCGCTCGGAACACCGGGGAGCTGTTTTTT. Translation gives CASSMGSARNTGELFF. Full variable domain (missing parts from reference TRBV19 and TRBJ2-2): DGGITQSPKYLFRKEGQNVTLSCEQNLNHDAMYWYRQDPGQGLRLIYYSQIVNDFQKGDIAEGYSVSREKKESFPLTVTSAQKNPTAFYLCASSMGSARNTGELFFGEGSRLTVL.

In this sample, this clone turned up a few times. V is TRBV6-1 and J is TRBJ1-2; D uncertain. This CDR3 has 12 residues. The V end was cut by 2 bases, the J end by 7 bases, with 8 bases between. Germline V gene data show CDR1 as MNHNS and CDR2 as SASEGT. CDR3 nucleotides: TGTGCCAGCAGTGAAAATGGCTTTGGCTACACCTTC. This sequence encodes CASSENGFGYTF.

The chain is built from TRBV7-6 and TRBJ1-1; D unclear. The CDR3 sequence is 14 residues long. Deletions cut 5 bases from V and 8 bases from J, with 18 bases between. CDR1 and CDR2 from the germline V gene are SGHVS and FNYEAQ. This CDR3 is CASSPSAGWSEAFF. CDR3 DNA: TGTGCCAGCAGCCCCTCGGCGGGGTGGTCGGAAGCTTTCTTT.

The V gene is TRBV4-2, the J gene TRBJ2-5; D is uncertain. The CDR3 loop spans 13 amino acids. The V gene lost 0 bases and the J gene lost 4 bases, with 6 bases spanning the gap. CDR1 is LGHNA and CDR2 is YNFKEQ in the germline V gene. CDR3 residues: CASSQESGETQYF. The CDR3 nucleotides are TGTGCCAGCAGCCAAGAATCGGGAGAGACCCAGTACTTC.

The chain joins TRBV5-1 to TRBJ2-2, with 10 bases matching TRBD1. CDR1 and CDR2 (germline): SGHRS, YFSETQ. This CDR3 comprises 16 residues. V shed 5 bases and J 2 bases; nucleotides not matched to a gene: 6. The CDR3 nucleotides are TGCGCCAGCAGACCCGGGACAGGGGCTAACACCGGGGAGCTGTTTTTT. This sequence encodes CASRPGTGANTGELFF. Full variable domain (rest looked up from reference TRBV5-1 and TRBJ2-2): KAGVTQTPRYLIKTRGQQVTLSCSPISGHRSVSWYQQTPGQGLQFLFEYFSETQRNKGNFPGRFSGRQFSNSRSEMNVSTLELGDSALYLCASRPGTGANTGELFFGEGSRLTVL.

The chain employs TRBV4-1 and TRBJ2-1; 8 bases are a match to TRBD2. This CDR3 has 15 amino acids. The V gene end was trimmed by 4 bases and the J gene end by 8 bases; junction bases not matched to a gene: 10. Germline CDR1 and CDR2: MGHRA and YSYEKL. As DNA, the CDR3 is TGCGCCAGCAGCCCCCAGGAGCGGGAGTGGTATGAGCAGTTCTTC. Translation gives CASSPQEREWYEQFF.

The chain carries TRBV27 and TRBJ2-4, with 11 bases that match TRBD1. The CDR3 extends over 16 amino acids. Germline CDR1 is MNHEY and CDR2 is SMNVEV (reference sequence). J was trimmed by 1 base and V by 6 bases; bases with no gene match: 5. CDR3 DNA sequence: TGTGCCAGCAGCCGCGGACAGGGGGCGGCCAAAAACATTCAGTACTTC. Its translation: CASSRGQGAAKNIQYF.

The chain has TRBV4-1 and TRBJ2-5, with 10 nucleotides matching TRBD1. The end of the DNA fits TRBJ2-7 better, so the J call may be wrong. Germline-derived CDR1 and CDR2 are MGHRA and YSYEKL. This CDR3 has 14 amino acids. Here the CDR3 reads CASSLDRGFYEQYF. As DNA, the CDR3 is TGCGCCAGCAGCCTGGACAGGGGGTTCTACGAGCAGTACTTC.

This chain connects TRBV10-3 to TRBJ2-7, with TRBD1 matching over 7 bases. The CDR3 is 14 residues long. Losses at the gene ends were 2 bases for V and 6 bases for J; bases not matched to a gene: 7. Germline CDR1 ENHRY, CDR2 SYGVKD. The CDR3 loop reads CAISEARDSSEQYF. CDR3 DNA sequence: TGTGCCATCAGTGAGGCCCGGGACAGTTCCGAGCAGTACTTC.

The chain couples TRBV18 to TRBJ2-7; 7 nucleotides agree with TRBD1. This CDR3 spans 14 amino acids. Germline loops: CDR1 KGHSH, CDR2 LQKENI. Trimming cost V 2 bases and J 3 bases; bases outside gene matches: 4. CDR3 coding DNA: TGTGCCAGCTCACCAACTGGGGACAGCTACGAGCAGTACTTC. Protein sequence: CASSPTGDSYEQYF.

The gene calls are TRBV5-6 and TRBJ2-4; perhaps TRBD2 as D (6 bases). V dropped 0 bases and J dropped 15 bases, with 13 bases sitting between them. Germline assignment: CDR1 SGHDT and CDR2 YYEEEE. The CDR3 totals 12 residues. The CDR3 bases are TGTGCCAGCAGCTTGGATCGGGGGACGCGGTACTTC. This sequence encodes CASSLDRGTRYF.

This chain links TRBV9 with TRBJ2-2, with D unclear. The CDR3 sequence is 13 residues long. Looked up from germline, CDR1 is SGDLS and CDR2 is YYNGEE. Deletions cut 6 bases from V and 2 bases from J, with 8 bases between. The CDR3 loop is CASIPLNTGELFF. DNA for the CDR3: TGTGCCAGCATCCCTCTTAACACCGGGGAGCTGTTTTTT.

The chain carries TRBV9 and TRBJ2-1, with D maybe TRBD1 (6 bases). Germline lookup yields CDR1 SGDLS and CDR2 YYNGEE. The V gene lost 1 base and the J gene lost 8 bases, with 16 bases spanning the gap. This CDR3 has 15 residues. DNA for the CDR3: TGTGCCAGCAGCGTAACAGGGCTCCAAGCGGATGAGCAGTTCTTC. The encoded protein is CASSVTGLQADEQFF.

This chain connects TRBV20-1 to TRBJ2-3, with unresolved D. V was trimmed by 5 bases and J by 9 bases, leaving 12 bases between them. The V gene's germline CDR1 is DFQATT and CDR2 SNEGSKA (reference sequence). The CDR3 runs to 11 residues. The CDR3 protein is CSAYDITTQYF. The CDR3, as DNA: TGCAGTGCTTATGACATTACAACGCAGTATTTT.

The CDR3 loop reads CASIQGISNQPQHF. Written as DNA, the CDR3 is TGTGCCAGCATTCAGGGGATTAGCAATCAGCCCCAGCATTTT. The rearrangement uses TRBV28 and TRBJ1-5; TRBD1 is a possible D gene (6 bases). The CDR3 sequence is 14 residues long. The ends were cut back, 7 bases at V and 0 bases at J, with 10 bases in the middle. Germline CDR1 reads MDHEN; CDR2 reads SYDVKM.